What follows are 31 T cell receptor beta chains derived from one specimen sequenced in a study of CD4 T cells in relation to SARS-CoV-2 and coronaviruses. Their recognized antigens are unknown. CD4+ T cells from unexposed donors were obtained before the COVID-19 pandemic (2011-2018). Isolation of CD4+ T cells took place after 10 days in culture. Profiling relied on immunoSEQ multiplex PCR, and the TCRdb table lists in-frame clones only, not all of them. The sample has some 15,000 clones, more than 75% seen once. The material sequenced was CD4+ T cells from PBMCs, cultured in vitro. All receptors come from a human donor in good health.

The rearrangement uses TRBV4-2 and TRBJ1-1, with TRBD1 identical over 7 bases. The CDR3 is 15 residues long. CDR1 and CDR2 from the germline V gene are LGHNA and YNFKEQ. V lost 4 bases and J lost 5; bases outside the gene matches: 10. CDR3 residues: CASSPGGSLATEAFF. The CDR3 DNA sequence: TGTGCCAGCAGCCCAGGGGGATCCCTGGCAACTGAAGCTTTCTTT.

This CDR3 is CASSMDRAGGGYTF. DNA for the CDR3: TGTGCCAGCAGCATGGACAGGGCGGGAGGTGGCTACACCTTC. This sequence joins TRBV7-2 and TRBJ1-2; 8 positions match TRBD1. Trimming at V came to 5 bases and at J to 7 bases, leaving 9 bases not matched to a gene. This CDR3 comprises 14 residues. Germline CDR1 SGHTA, CDR2 FQGNSA.

There are a few counts of this clone. The chain links TRBV5-1 to TRBJ1-6; 7 bases map to TRBD1. The J segment lost 9 bases and the V segment lost 5 bases, leaving 11 bases of the junction unmatched. The length of the CDR3 is 15 residues. Germline lookup yields CDR1 SGHRS and CDR2 YFSETQ. The CDR3 DNA is TGCGCCAGCAGTCTCGGACAGGAGAGGAGTTCACCCCTCCACTTT. Encoded protein: CASSLGQERSSPLHF.

This chain uses TRBV5-1 with TRBJ1-2; 10 bases align to TRBD1. The CDR3 totals 14 residues. The germline CDR1 and CDR2 sequences are SGHRS and YFSETQ. The ends lost 4 bases at V and 8 bases at J; junction bases unmatched: 8. The CDR3 reads CASSLNRDRGGYTF. CDR3 DNA: TGCGCCAGCAGCCTCAACCGGGACAGGGGCGGCTACACCTTC.

V is TRBV10-2 and J is TRBJ1-2; possibly TRBD1 for D (5 bases). This CDR3 region has 12 residues. The germline CDR1 and CDR2 sequences are WSHSY and SAAADI. Between the trimmed V and J ends, which lost 8 bases and 3 bases, there was a span of 10 bases. The CDR3 DNA reads TGCGCCAGCTCTGCCAGGGACTATGGCTACACCTTC. Translating gives CASSARDYGYTF.

V is TRBV18 and J is TRBJ2-7, with D perhaps TRBD1 or TRBD2 (5 bases each). The V end was cut by 1 base, the J end by 2 bases, with 12 bases between. The CDR3 contains 15 residues. The V gene's germline CDR1 is KGHSH and CDR2 LQKENI. The CDR3 nucleotides read TGTGCCAGCTCACCACGGCAGGGAGAGGCCTACGAGCAGTACTTC. Translation: CASSPRQGEAYEQYF.

The chain uses TRBV7-3 and TRBJ2-1; D is tentatively TRBD1 or TRBD2 (5 bases each). The CDR3 has 16 amino acids. The germline V gene has CDR1 SGHTA and CDR2 FQGTGA. V was shortened by 5 bases and J by 0 bases, with 14 bases between the two germline ends. The CDR3 region has the DNA TGTGCCAGCAGCAGCCGGGACGGAAGCTCCTACAATGAGCAGTTCTTC. Amino acids: CASSSRDGSSYNEQFF.

This chain joins TRBV25-1 and TRBJ1-5; TRBD1 might be the D (6 bases). Per germline, CDR1 MGHDK and CDR2 SYGVNS. The CDR3 is made up of 15 amino acids. Trimming took 1 base from V and 6 from J, leaving 13 bases between them. CDR3 bases: TGTGCCAGCAGTGAATCTGGGCAGGGGAGTCAGCCCCAGCATTTT. It is translated as CASSESGQGSQPQHF.

This chain connects TRBV18 to TRBJ2-1, with TRBD2 matching 7 bases. The CDR3 spans 16 residues. V shed 2 bases, J shed 4 bases, and the junction held 8 bases outside the gene matches. Looked up from germline, CDR1 is KGHSH and CDR2 is LQKENI. CDR3 sequence: CASSPNLGLDYNEQFF. CDR3 nucleotides: TGTGCCAGCTCACCAAATTTAGGACTAGATTACAATGAGCAGTTCTTC.

The chain uses TRBV4-1 and TRBJ1-2, with D tentatively TRBD1 (6 bases). The germline CDR1 and CDR2 sequences are MGHRA and YSYEKL. V gave up 0 bases and J gave up 10 bases, with 12 bases separating them. The CDR3 runs 13 residues. The CDR3 protein is CASSQDLYRVYTF. The CDR3 region has the DNA TGCGCCAGCAGCCAAGATCTTTACAGGGTCTACACCTTC.

CDR3 nucleotide sequence: TGTGCCAGCAGTCCCCTTATTGATACGCAGTATTTT. This gives the protein CASSPLIDTQYF. This chain uses TRBV28 with TRBJ2-3; no definite D call. This CDR3 spans 12 amino acids. Germline V gene sequence: CDR1 MDHEN, CDR2 SYDVKM. Between the trimmed V and J ends, which lost 5 bases and 6 bases, there was a span of 9 bases.

The CDR3 spells CASSSGTSGTGELFF. The DNA of the CDR3 is TGCGCCAGCAGCTCCGGGACTAGCGGTACCGGGGAGCTGTTTTTT. The chain is built from TRBV5-1 and TRBJ2-2; TRBD2 aligns across 11 bases. The germline V gene encodes CDR1 SGHRS and CDR2 YFSETQ. This CDR3 is built from 15 residues. V was pared by 3 bases and J by 5 bases, with 3 bases of the junction left unmatched.

The chain is built from TRBV2 and TRBJ1-6; 9 bases align to TRBD1. Germline lookup yields CDR1 SNHLY and CDR2 FYNNEI. The CDR3 contains 15 residues. V shed 5 bases, J shed 10 bases, and the junction held 9 bases outside the gene matches. The chain's CDR3 is CASSLQGAGGSPLHF. CDR3 nucleotides: TGTGCCAGCAGTCTACAGGGGGCGGGAGGGTCACCCCTCCACTTT. Variable domain in full (rest from reference TRBV2 and TRBJ1-6): EPEVTQTPSHQVTQMGQEVILRCVPISNHLYFYWYRQILGQKVEFLVSFYNNEISEKSEIFDDQFSVERPDGSNFTLKIRSTKLEDSAMYFCASSLQGAGGSPLHFGNGTRLTVT.

The chain joins TRBV18 to TRBJ1-2; no firm D call. The germline V gene has CDR1 KGHSH and CDR2 LQKENI. The CDR3 length is 15 residues. V was shortened by 3 bases and J by 5 bases, with 16 bases between the two germline ends. CDR3 nucleotide sequence: TGTGCCAGCTCACCGCGAGGAGATTCCCGATATGGCTACACCTTC. Translation gives CASSPRGDSRYGYTF. The variable domain in full, with the rest retrieved from reference TRBV18 and TRBJ1-2, is NAGVMQNPRHLVRRRGQEARLRCSPMKGHSHVYWYRQLPEEGLKFMVYLQKENIIDESGMPKERFSAEFPKEGPSILRIQQVVRGDSAAYFCASSPRGDSRYGYTFGSGTRLTVV.

The chain couples TRBV24-1 to TRBJ2-3; D is possibly TRBD2 (5 bases). The germline V gene has CDR1 KGHDR and CDR2 SFDVKD. This CDR3 comprises 16 residues. Trimming took off 7 bases at V and 2 bases at J, with 18 bases between the two ends. The CDR3 loop is CATSKADYLNTDTQYF. The CDR3 DNA sequence: TGTGCCACCAGCAAAGCCGACTACCTGAACACAGATACGCAGTATTTT.

In its sample, this clone was seen a few times. The V call is TRBV18, the J call TRBJ2-7; 7 nucleotides align to TRBD1. There are 16 residues in the CDR3. Germline V gene data show CDR1 as KGHSH and CDR2 as LQKENI. Trimming at V came to 2 bases and at J to 3 bases, leaving 10 bases not matched to a gene. The CDR3 here is CASSPKKGQTYYEQYF. CDR3 nucleotide sequence: TGTGCCAGCTCACCAAAAAAGGGACAGACGTACTACGAGCAGTACTTC.

This clone was seen only a few times. The CDR3 nucleotides are TGTGCCAGCGTGGGGAACACAGATACGCAGTATTTT. Its translation is CASVGNTDTQYF. The rearrangement joins TRBV7-9 to TRBJ2-3; unclear D gene. Trimming left V 8 bases short and J 2 bases short, with 8 bases between. The CDR3 is made up of 12 amino acids. Germline lookup yields CDR1 SEHNR and CDR2 FQNEAQ (reference sequence).

This clone was seen more than once but under ten times. V usage is TRBV30 and J usage is TRBJ2-4; 11 bases are a match to TRBD2. Trimming removed 8 bases from V and 7 bases from J; junction bases left unmatched: 7. The CDR3 sequence is 13 residues long. Per the germline V gene, CDR1 is GTSNPN and CDR2 is SVGIG (reference sequence). The CDR3 reads CAGKIAGGNIQYF. The CDR3 region has the DNA TGTGCCGGAAAAATAGCGGGAGGGAACATTCAGTACTTC. The whole variable domain, remainder taken from reference TRBV30 and TRBJ2-4, is SQTIHQWPATLVQPVGSPLSLECTVEGTSNPNLYWYRQAAGRGLQLLFYSVGIGQISSEVPQNLSASRPQDRQFILSSKKLLLSDSGFYLCAGKIAGGNIQYFGAGTRLSVL.

The chain joins TRBV11-2 to TRBJ1-1; 7 bases are shared with TRBD1. The V segment lost 1 base and the J segment 7 bases; nucleotides outside the gene matches: 12. Germline V gives CDR1 SGHAT, CDR2 FQNNGV. The CDR3 is 16 amino acids. The CDR3 loop is CASSLAGGRGFVEAFF. CDR3 coding DNA: TGTGCCAGCAGCTTAGCAGGGGGGCGAGGATTCGTTGAAGCTTTCTTT.

The table lists this clone with a few counts. The chain couples TRBV6-6 to TRBJ2-7; D might be TRBD1 or TRBD2, each matching 5 bases. CDR1 is MNHNY, CDR2 SVGAGI, per germline (reference sequence). V lost 6 bases to trimming and J lost 6 bases, with 12 bases between them. The CDR3 runs 12 residues. This CDR3 is CASRGAGFEQYF. The CDR3 coding sequence is TGTGCCAGCAGGGGAGCAGGGTTCGAGCAGTACTTC.

The V and J genes are TRBV27 and TRBJ1-5; 7 positions agree with TRBD1. In germline, CDR1 is MNHEY, CDR2 SMNVEV (reference sequence). The junction had 3 bases not matched to a gene; V was cut back by 2 bases and J by 2 bases. The CDR3 covers 15 residues. This chain's CDR3 is CASSLAGQGNQPQHF. Here the CDR3 DNA reads TGTGCCAGCAGTTTAGCAGGACAGGGCAATCAGCCCCAGCATTTT.

CDR3 loop: CASSFAGVENTEAFF. The CDR3 DNA sequence: TGCGCCAGCAGTTTTGCAGGGGTGGAGAACACTGAAGCTTTCTTT. The chain carries TRBV5-1 and TRBJ1-1; possibly TRBD1 for D (6 bases). This CDR3 is built from 15 residues. Per the germline V gene, CDR1 is SGHRS and CDR2 is YFSETQ. V lost 5 bases and J lost 1, with 15 bases in between.

The V and J genes are TRBV7-3 and TRBJ2-3; 7 nucleotides match TRBD1. V lost 5 bases to trimming and J lost 0 bases; unmatched junction nucleotides: 5. CDR1 and CDR2 from the germline V gene are SGHTA and FQGTGA. This CDR3 spans 15 amino acids. This CDR3 is CASSPEGQSTDTQYF. Here the CDR3 DNA reads TGTGCCAGCAGCCCCGAGGGACAGAGCACAGATACGCAGTATTTT.

The J gene is TRBJ2-7, the V gene TRBV6-5; D is ambiguous. Trimming pared 0 bases from V and 3 bases from J, leaving 15 bases between. The CDR3 extends over 16 amino acids. Germline V CDR1 and CDR2: MNHEY, SVGAGI. The CDR3 nucleotides read TGTGCCAGCAGTTACTCAGCAACCCGCCCCGTCTACGAGCAGTACTTC. It specifies CASSYSATRPVYEQYF.

This chain links TRBV18 with TRBJ1-2; D unclear. Per germline, CDR1 KGHSH and CDR2 LQKENI. Trimming stripped 1 base from V and 4 bases from J, with 10 bases between. This CDR3 region has 14 residues. The CDR3 loop is CASSPQEWIYGYTF. The CDR3, as DNA: TGTGCCAGCTCACCACAAGAATGGATCTATGGCTACACCTTC.

This clone has a handful of counts. The V call is TRBV5-4, the J call TRBJ1-1, with 8 bases fitting TRBD1. J lost 11 bases, V lost 0 bases, and 9 bases had no gene match. The CDR3 has 14 residues. CDR1 and CDR2 (germline): SGHNT, YYREEE (reference sequence). The CDR3: CASSLDAGGLKAFF. CDR3 bases: TGTGCCAGCAGCTTGGACGCAGGGGGCTTGAAGGCTTTCTTT.

J is TRBJ1-4 and V is TRBV15; TRBD1 matches 8 bases. This CDR3 is built from 17 residues. J lost 3 bases, V lost 2 bases, and 8 bases had no gene match. The germline CDR1 and CDR2 sequences are LNHNV and YYDKDF (reference sequence). This chain's CDR3 is CATSRKQGAGANEKLFF. The CDR3 DNA sequence: TGTGCCACCAGCAGAAAGCAGGGGGCTGGGGCTAATGAAAAACTGTTTTTT.

The rearrangement uses TRBV7-8 and TRBJ1-5; D is undetermined. The CDR3 loop spans 16 amino acids. CDR1 is SGHVS, CDR2 FQNEAQ, per germline. Trimming took 1 base from V and 4 from J, leaving 14 bases between them. CDR3 region: CASSLERFPPNQPQHF. The CDR3 bases are TGTGCCAGCAGCTTAGAGAGATTTCCCCCGAATCAGCCCCAGCATTTT.

The rearrangement links TRBV24-1 to TRBJ1-4; the match to TRBD1 covers 7 bases. The length of the CDR3 is 13 residues. Germline trimming cut 9 bases from V and 5 bases from J; bases unmatched to any gene: 5. The germline V gene encodes CDR1 KGHDR and CDR2 SFDVKD. CDR3 in amino acids: CATQRDRNEKLFF. The CDR3 bases are TGTGCCACCCAACGGGACAGAAATGAAAAACTGTTTTTT.

The chain joins TRBV30 to TRBJ2-7; possibly TRBD1 for D (5 bases). The CDR3 has 12 residues. Trimming took off 3 bases at V and 1 base at J, with 7 bases between the two ends. CDR1 is GTSNPN and CDR2 is SVGIG in the germline V gene (reference sequence). The CDR3 DNA follows: TGTGCCTGGAGCCGACAGTCCTACGAGCAGTACTTC. Translated, it gives CAWSRQSYEQYF.

This clone was observed once. The chain combines TRBV5-8 with TRBJ1-6; TRBD1 agrees at 10 bases. V dropped 2 bases and J dropped 14; count of bases not matched to a gene: 10. Germline CDR1 SGHTS, CDR2 YDEGEE. CDR3 length equals 15 residues. The CDR3 region is CASSFDRGRFMTLHF. The CDR3 coding sequence is TGTGCCAGCAGCTTTGACAGGGGGCGTTTTATGACCCTCCACTTT.